This T cell receptor (beta chain) was sequenced for a study of cytomegalovirus exposure and HLA in healthy donors. Study results and caveats: More clonal expansion characterized HLA-associated TCR beta chains than equally common others in a later analysis. The analysis excluded some indistinguishable V segments, including TRBV6-2 and TRBV6-3.

Germline CDR1 is SGHRS and CDR2 is YFSETQ. The CDR3 totals 16 residues. Germline trimming cut 0 bases from V and 4 bases from J; bases unmatched to any gene: 3. Primers: 60 Vbeta forward and 13 Jbeta reverse. The method was immunoSEQ multiplex PCR; TCRdb's version includes in-frame clones alone and lacks a portion of them. Of 120,000 or so clones detected, around 78% appear once; the ten largest clones hold over 15%. Note on this clone: Its antigen is as yet unknown.

This rearrangement joins TRBV5-1 to TRBJ2-3; 12 bases match TRBD2. This receptor was obtained from a man in his late teens or twenties in good health and CMV-seropositive. The material sequenced was PBMCs. CDR3 sequence reads: CASSLAPSGGADTQYF. The DNA for the CDR3 is TGCGCCAGCAGCTTGGCCCCTAGCGGGGGGGCAGATACGCAGTATTTT.